This record covers a single T cell receptor (beta chain). Original data processing: Amplification from reference gene primers served as the basis for estimated nucleated cell counts. The assay was immunoSEQ multiplex PCR, and TCRdb's table has in-frame clones only and misses some. V and J calls and clone size are those listed in that table; D and trimming were worked out from the DNA. The sample yields some 29,000 clones, around 92% seen once. Germline CDR1 SGHTA, CDR2 FQGTGA. V gave up 5 bases and J gave up 2 bases; unmatched junction bases: 8. The length of the CDR3 is 15 residues. These data originate in a study of blood T cell repertoires in COVID-19. Turning to the study itself: T cells, B-cell-depleted T cells, or PBMCs supplied cDNA or gDNA.

Sequencing input: peripheral blood. The chain couples TRBV7-3 to TRBJ2-7; 8 bases are a match to TRBD2. This TCR was recovered from a human donor in a cohort sampled during active COVID-19. The CDR3 here is CASSPDGSGTYEQYF. The CDR3 DNA reads as TGTGCCAGCAGCCCCGATGGTAGCGGGACCTACGAGCAGTACTTC.